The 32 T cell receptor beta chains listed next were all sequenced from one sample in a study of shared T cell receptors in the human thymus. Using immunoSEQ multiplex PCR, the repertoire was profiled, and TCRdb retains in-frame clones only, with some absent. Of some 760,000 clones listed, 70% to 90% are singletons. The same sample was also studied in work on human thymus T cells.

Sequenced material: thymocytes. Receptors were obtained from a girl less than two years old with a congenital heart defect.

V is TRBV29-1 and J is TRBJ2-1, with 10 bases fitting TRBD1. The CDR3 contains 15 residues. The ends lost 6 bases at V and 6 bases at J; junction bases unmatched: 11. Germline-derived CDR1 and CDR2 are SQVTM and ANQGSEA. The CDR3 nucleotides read TGCAGCGTGGGCTATGGGGACAGGGGAATCAATGAGCAGTTCTTC. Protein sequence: CSVGYGDRGINEQFF.

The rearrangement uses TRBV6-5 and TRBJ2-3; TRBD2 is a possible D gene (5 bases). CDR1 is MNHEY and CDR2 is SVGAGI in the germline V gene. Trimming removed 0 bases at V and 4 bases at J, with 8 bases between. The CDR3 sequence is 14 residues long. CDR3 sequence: CASSYSPGADTQYF. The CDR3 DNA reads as TGTGCCAGCAGTTACTCCCCCGGGGCAGATACGCAGTATTTT.

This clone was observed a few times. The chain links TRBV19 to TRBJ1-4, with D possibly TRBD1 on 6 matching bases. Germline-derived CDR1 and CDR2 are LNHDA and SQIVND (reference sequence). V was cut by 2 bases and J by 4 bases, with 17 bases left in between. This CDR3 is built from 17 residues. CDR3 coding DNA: TGTGCCAGTAGTATAATTGGGGGCAGAACGGGTAATGAAAAACTGTTTTTT. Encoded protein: CASSIIGGRTGNEKLFF.

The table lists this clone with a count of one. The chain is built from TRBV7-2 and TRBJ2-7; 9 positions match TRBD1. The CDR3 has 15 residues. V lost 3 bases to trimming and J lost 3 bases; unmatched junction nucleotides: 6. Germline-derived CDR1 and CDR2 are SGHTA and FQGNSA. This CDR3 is CASSFTGTGHYEQYF. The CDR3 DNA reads TGTGCCAGCAGCTTTACCGGGACAGGGCACTACGAGCAGTACTTC.

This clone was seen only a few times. CDR3 sequence (DNA): TGTGCCAGCAGCTTTACAGGGGCGGATAATTCACCCCTCCACTTT. It translates to CASSFTGADNSPLHF. This sequence joins TRBV7-9 and TRBJ1-6; 7 bases are a match to TRBD1. Germline V gene sequence: CDR1 SEHNR, CDR2 FQNEAQ (reference sequence). J was trimmed by 5 bases and V by 3 bases; bases with no gene match: 4. The CDR3 extends over 15 amino acids.

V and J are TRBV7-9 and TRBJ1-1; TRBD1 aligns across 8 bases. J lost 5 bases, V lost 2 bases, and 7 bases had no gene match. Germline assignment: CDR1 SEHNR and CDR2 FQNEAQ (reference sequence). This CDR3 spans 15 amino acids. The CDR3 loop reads CASSLPDRVSTEAFF. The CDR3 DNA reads TGTGCCAGCAGCTTACCGGACAGGGTATCGACTGAAGCTTTCTTT.

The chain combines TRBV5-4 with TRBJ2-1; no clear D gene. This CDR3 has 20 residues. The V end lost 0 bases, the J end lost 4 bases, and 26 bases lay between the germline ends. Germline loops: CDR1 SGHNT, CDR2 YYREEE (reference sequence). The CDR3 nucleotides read TGTGCCAGCAGCTTGGGACGAAACCAAGGAGTCAAGGAACGGTACAATGAGCAGTTCTTC. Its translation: CASSLGRNQGVKERYNEQFF.

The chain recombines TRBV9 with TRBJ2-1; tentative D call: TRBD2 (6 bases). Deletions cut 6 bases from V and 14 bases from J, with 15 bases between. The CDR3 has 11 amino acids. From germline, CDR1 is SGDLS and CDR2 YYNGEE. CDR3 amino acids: CASIGGCREFF. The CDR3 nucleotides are TGTGCCAGCATCGGGGGATGCAGGGAGTTCTTC. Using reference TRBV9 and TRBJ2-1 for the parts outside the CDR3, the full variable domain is DSGVTQTPKHLITATGQRVTLRCSPRSGDLSVYWYQQSLDQGLQFLIQYYNGEERAKGNILERFSAQQFPDLHSELNLSSLELGDSALYFCASIGGCREFFGPGTRLTVL.

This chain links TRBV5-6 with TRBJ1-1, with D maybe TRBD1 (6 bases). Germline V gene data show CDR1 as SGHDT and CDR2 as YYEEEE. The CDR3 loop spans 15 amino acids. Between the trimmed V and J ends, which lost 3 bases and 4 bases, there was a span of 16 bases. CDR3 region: CASSWGLGGITEAFF. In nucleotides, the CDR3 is TGTGCCAGCAGCTGGGGCCTTGGGGGCATCACTGAAGCTTTCTTT. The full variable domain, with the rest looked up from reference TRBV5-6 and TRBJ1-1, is DAGVTQSPTHLIKTRGQQVTLRCSPKSGHDTVSWYQQALGQGPQFIFQYYEEEERQRGNFPDRFSGHQFPNYSSELNVNALLLGDSALYLCASSWGLGGITEAFFGQGTRLTVV.

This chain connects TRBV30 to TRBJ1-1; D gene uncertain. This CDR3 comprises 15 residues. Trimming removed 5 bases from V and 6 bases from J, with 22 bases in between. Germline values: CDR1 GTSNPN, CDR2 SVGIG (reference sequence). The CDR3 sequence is CAWATDARAVAEAFF. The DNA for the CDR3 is TGTGCCTGGGCCACCGACGCGCGAGCGGTTGCTGAAGCTTTCTTT.

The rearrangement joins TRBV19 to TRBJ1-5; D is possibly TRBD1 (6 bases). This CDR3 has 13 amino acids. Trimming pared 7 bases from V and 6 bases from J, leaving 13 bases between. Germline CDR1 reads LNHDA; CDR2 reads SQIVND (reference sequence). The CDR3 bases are TGTGCCAGTACCCTAGGGGGGGCTCAGCCCCAGCATTTT. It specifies CASTLGGAQPQHF.

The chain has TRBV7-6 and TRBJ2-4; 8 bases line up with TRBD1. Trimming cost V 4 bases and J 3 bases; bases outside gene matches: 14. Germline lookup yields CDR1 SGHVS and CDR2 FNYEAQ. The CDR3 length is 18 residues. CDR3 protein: CASSSGGSASLHKNIQYF. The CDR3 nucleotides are TGTGCCAGCAGCTCAGGGGGCTCAGCGTCCCTACACAAAAACATTCAGTACTTC.

The CDR3 region has the DNA TGTGCCAGCAGTCTACCTACGAGGTTTTCACCCCTCCACTTT. Residues: CASSLPTRFSPLHF. V and J are TRBV27 and TRBJ1-6; unclear D gene. CDR3 length equals 14 residues. Germline values: CDR1 MNHEY, CDR2 SMNVEV (reference sequence). With 5 bases removed from V and 9 bases from J, the gap between germline ends came to 14 bases.

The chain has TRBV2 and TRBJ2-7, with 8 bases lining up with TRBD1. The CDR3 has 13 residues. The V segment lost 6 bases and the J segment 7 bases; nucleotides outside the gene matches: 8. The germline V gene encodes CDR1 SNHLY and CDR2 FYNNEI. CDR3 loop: CASSYRTGLEQYF. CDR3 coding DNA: TGTGCCAGCAGCTACAGGACAGGGCTAGAGCAGTACTTC.

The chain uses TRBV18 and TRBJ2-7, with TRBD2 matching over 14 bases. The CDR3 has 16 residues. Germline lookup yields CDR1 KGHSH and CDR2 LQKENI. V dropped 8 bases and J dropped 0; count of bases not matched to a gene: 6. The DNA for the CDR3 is TGTGCCAGCGCTGGACTAGCGGGGGGTTTCTCCTACGAGCAGTACTTC. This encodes CASAGLAGGFSYEQYF.

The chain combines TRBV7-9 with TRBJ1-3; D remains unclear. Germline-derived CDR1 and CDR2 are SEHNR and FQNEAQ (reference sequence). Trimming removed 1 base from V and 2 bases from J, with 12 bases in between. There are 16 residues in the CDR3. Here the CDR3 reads CASSLVGVLAGNTIYF. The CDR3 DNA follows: TGTGCCAGCAGCTTAGTCGGGGTATTAGCTGGAAACACCATATATTTT.

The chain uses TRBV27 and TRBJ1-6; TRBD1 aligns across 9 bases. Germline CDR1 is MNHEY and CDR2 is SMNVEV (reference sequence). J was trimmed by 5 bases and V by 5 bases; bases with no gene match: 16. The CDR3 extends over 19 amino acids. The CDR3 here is CASSPYGPRTGAHNSPLHF. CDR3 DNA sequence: TGTGCCAGCAGTCCATACGGCCCACGGACAGGGGCCCATAATTCACCCCTCCACTTT.

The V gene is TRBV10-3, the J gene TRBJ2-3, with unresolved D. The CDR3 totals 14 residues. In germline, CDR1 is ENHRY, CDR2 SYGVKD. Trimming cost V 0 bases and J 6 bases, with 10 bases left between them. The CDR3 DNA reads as TGTGCCATCAGTGAGTCGCGAACTTTGGATACGCAGTATTTT. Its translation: CAISESRTLDTQYF.

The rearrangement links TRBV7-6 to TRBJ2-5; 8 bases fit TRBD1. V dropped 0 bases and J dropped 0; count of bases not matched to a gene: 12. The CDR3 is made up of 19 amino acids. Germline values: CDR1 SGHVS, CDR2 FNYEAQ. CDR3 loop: CASSLAQGVTSPYQETQYF. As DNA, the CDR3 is TGTGCCAGCAGCTTAGCACAGGGGGTAACGTCTCCTTACCAAGAGACCCAGTACTTC.

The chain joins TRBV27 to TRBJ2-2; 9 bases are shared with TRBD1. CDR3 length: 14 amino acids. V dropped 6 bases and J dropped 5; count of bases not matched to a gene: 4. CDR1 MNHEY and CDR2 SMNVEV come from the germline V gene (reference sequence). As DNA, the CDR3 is TGTGCCAGCAGGAAACAGGGGGCGACCGGGGAGCTGTTTTTT. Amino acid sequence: CASRKQGATGELFF.

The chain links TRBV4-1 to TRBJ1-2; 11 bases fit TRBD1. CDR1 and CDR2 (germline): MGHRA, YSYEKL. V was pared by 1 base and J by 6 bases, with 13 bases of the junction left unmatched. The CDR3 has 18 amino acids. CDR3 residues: CASSQVVPKGQGADGYTF. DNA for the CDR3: TGCGCCAGCAGCCAAGTGGTGCCAAAAGGACAGGGGGCGGATGGCTACACCTTC.

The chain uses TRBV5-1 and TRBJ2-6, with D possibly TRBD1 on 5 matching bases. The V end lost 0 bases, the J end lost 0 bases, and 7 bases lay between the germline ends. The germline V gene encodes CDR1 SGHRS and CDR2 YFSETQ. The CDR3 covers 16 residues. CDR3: CASSLAGPSGANVLTF. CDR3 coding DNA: TGCGCCAGCAGCTTGGCAGGGCCCTCTGGGGCCAACGTCCTGACTTTC.

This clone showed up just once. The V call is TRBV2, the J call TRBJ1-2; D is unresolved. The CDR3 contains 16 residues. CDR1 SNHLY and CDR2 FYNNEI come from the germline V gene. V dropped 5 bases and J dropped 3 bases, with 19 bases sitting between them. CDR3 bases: TGTGCCAGCAGTACAAATTCAGGTGAACGAGACTATGGCTACACCTTC. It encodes CASSTNSGERDYGYTF.

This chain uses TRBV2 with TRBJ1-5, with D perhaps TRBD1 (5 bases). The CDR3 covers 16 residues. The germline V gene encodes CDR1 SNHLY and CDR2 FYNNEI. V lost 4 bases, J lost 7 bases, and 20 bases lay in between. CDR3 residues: CASSGIRALSGQPQHF. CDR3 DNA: TGTGCCAGCAGTGGAATCAGGGCCCTTTCAGGCCAGCCCCAGCATTTT.

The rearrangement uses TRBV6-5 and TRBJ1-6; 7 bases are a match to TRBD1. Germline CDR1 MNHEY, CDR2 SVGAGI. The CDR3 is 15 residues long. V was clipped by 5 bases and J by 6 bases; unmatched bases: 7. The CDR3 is CASSHRQGINSPLHF. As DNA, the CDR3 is TGTGCCAGCAGTCACCGACAGGGAATTAATTCACCCCTCCACTTT.

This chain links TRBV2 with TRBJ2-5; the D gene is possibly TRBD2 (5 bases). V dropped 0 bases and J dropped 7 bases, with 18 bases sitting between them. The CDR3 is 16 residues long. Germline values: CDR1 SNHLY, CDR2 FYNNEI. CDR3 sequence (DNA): TGTGCCAGCAGTGAAGCGCGGTACCCGGGGAATAGGACCCAGTACTTC. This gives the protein CASSEARYPGNRTQYF.

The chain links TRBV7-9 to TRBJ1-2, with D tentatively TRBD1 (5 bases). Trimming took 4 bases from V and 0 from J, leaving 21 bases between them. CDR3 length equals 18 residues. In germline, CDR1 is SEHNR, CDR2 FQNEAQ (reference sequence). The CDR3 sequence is CASSYPAPGLGTNYGYTF. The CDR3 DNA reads TGTGCCAGCAGCTACCCCGCCCCAGGGTTGGGGACTAACTATGGCTACACCTTC.

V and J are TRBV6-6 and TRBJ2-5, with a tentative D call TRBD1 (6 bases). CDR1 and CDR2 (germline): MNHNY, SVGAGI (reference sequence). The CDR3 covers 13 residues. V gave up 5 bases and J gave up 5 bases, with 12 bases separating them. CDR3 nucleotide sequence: TGTGCCAGCAGTCCAGGGGTCCGGGAGACCCAGTACTTC. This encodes CASSPGVRETQYF.

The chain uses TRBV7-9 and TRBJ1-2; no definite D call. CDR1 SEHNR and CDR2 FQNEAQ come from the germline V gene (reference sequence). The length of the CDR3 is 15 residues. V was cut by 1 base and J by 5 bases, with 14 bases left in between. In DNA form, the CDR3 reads TGTGCCAGCAGCTTAGGACACCCCCAGCTGTATGGCTACACCTTC. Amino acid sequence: CASSLGHPQLYGYTF.

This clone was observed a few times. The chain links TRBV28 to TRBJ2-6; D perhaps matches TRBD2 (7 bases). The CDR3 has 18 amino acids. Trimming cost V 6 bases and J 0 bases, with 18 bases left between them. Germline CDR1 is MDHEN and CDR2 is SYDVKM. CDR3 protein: CASRSPGGRYSGANVLTF. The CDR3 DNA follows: TGTGCCAGCAGGAGCCCGGGGGGCCGATACTCTGGGGCCAACGTCCTGACTTTC.

In DNA, the CDR3 is TGTGCCAGCAGTGACAGGGAGGTGGGTCAGCCCCAGCATTTT. Translating it yields CASSDREVGQPQHF. The chain combines TRBV2 with TRBJ1-5, with D maybe TRBD1 (5 bases). The CDR3 runs 14 residues. The germline V gene has CDR1 SNHLY and CDR2 FYNNEI. The V and J ends lost 3 bases and 6 bases respectively, with 12 bases between them.

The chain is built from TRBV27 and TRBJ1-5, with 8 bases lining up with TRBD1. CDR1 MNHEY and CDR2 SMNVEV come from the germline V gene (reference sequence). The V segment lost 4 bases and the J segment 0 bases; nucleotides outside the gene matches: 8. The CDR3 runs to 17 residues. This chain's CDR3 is CASSSQGGTYSNQPQHF. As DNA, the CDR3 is TGTGCCAGCAGTTCACAGGGGGGGACCTATAGCAATCAGCCCCAGCATTTT.